This T cell receptor (beta chain) came from a study of blood T cell repertoires in COVID-19 (dated by TCRdb to 2020 to 2021). Background for the entire study: Samples covering the acute and convalescent phases of COVID-19 were provided by collaborators in the United States, Italy and Spain. HLA class I and class II types, where available, came from metadata supplied by the sample provider rather than from assay-based typing. The repertoires were released in a freely available public database meant as a resource for research on the immune response to SARS-CoV-2. The prospective study material was composed of cDNA or gDNA derived from T cells, B-cell-depleted T cells, or PBMCs. Subjects who had been exposed to COVID-19, were actively infected with it, or had recovered from it provided the deeply sampled blood TCRbeta repertoires that made up the dataset. Nearly every sample came with metadata listing a de-identified subject ID, COVID-19 status, age in years and sex. The samples were drawn from the first 160 participants of the ongoing ImmuneRACE study and from roughly 1,300 subjects provided by 6 global collaborators. Overall study results and their limits: Clinical and demographic metadata were provided uncurated, with the amount varying by source and participant.

Points on this clone: Its recognized antigen is unknown. Per-base quality was not reported, and no clone a single base away is much larger than it.

The germline V and J ends show losses of 0 bases and 4 bases respectively, and no gene match explains 8 bases of the junction. CDR1 LGHNA and CDR2 YSLEER are derived from the germline V gene. The CDR3 covers 17 residues, taking in both the cysteine and the phenylalanine. Only CDR3 DNA is held: 51 bases, read in frame from base 1. TCRbeta CDR3 regions were amplified from genomic DNA using the immunoSEQ Assay, a bias-controlled multiplex PCR. The original pipeline was this. The number of nucleated cells in each sample was estimated by amplification of reference gene primers within the assay. To quantify the absolute abundance of each unique TCRbeta CDR3 rearrangement, sequence reads were collapsed and filtered. For each sample, productive Simpson clonality was calculated as the square root of Simpson's diversity index across productive rearrangements. The table comes from immuneACCESS by way of TCRdb, which keeps in-frame sequences with V and J called. Part of the clones is missing from these tables; in studies checked, under half for an unresolved V gene and the rest for unknown reasons. The V and J calls and clone size were taken over from that table, and D and trimming were inferred from the DNA. This sample comprises 4,500 to 5,500 clones, 73% of them detected only once. The ten largest clones capture 30% to 40% of the sample.

The collaborating institutions used their own protocols to collect whole blood in K2EDTA tubes. Collaborator samples were shipped for TCRbeta analysis as frozen whole blood, isolated PBMCs, or DNA extracted from either sample type. The material sequenced was peripheral blood. The chain links TRBV4-3 with TRBJ1-3, and 8 junction bases match TRBD1. The clonotype was recovered from a human donor in a cohort sampled during active COVID-19. CDR3 reads: CASSQDLDREAGNTIYF. The DNA sequence is as follows: TGCGCCAGCAGCCAAGACCTGGACAGGGAAGCCGGAAACACCATATATTTT.